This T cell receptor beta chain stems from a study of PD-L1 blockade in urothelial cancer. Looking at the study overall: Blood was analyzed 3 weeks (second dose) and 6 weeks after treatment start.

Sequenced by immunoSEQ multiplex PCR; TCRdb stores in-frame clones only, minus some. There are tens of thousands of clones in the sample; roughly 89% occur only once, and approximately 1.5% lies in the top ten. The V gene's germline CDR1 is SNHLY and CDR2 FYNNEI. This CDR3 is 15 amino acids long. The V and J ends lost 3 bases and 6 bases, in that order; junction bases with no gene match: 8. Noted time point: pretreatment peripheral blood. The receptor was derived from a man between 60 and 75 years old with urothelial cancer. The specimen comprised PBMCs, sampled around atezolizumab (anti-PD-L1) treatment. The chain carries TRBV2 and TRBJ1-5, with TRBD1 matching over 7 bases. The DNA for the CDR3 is TGTGCCAGCAGTGACAGGAGGGGGCGCGCTCAGCCCCAGCATTTT. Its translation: CASSDRRGRAQPQHF.